The subject of this entry is one TCR beta chain. What it recognizes is unknown. The J segment lost 8 bases and the V segment lost 0 bases, leaving 6 bases of the junction unmatched. The CDR3 is 14 residues long. Germline loops: CDR1 ENHRY, CDR2 SYGVKD. Each diagnosis was grounded in clinical symptoms, serum thyroxine and TRAb, thyroid ultrasound, and orbital computed tomography. Fresh peripheral blood, roughly 9.3 ml, was the source of the PBMCs. Amplified TCR beta CDR3 regions came from RNA transcripts. The TCR CDR3 first-round RT-PCR relied on the HTBI primer set. TCRdb processed the multiplex PCR reads anew with MiXCR; each CDR3 protein has one entry. The repertoire holds approximately 400,000 distinct CDR3 sequences, with around an eighth as singletons. The data derive from a study of T cells in Graves' hyperthyroidism and ophthalmopathy. The study, taken as a whole, reports: Progression to ophthalmopathy was predicted a median of approximately 6.4 months early.

The sample consisted of blood. This chain joins TRBV10-3 and TRBJ1-2, with TRBD1 matching over 7 bases. This sequence was found in a man aged 50-59 years with Graves' ophthalmopathy. DNA of the CDR3: TGTGCCATCAGTGAGTCAGGCAGGGGGGGCGGCTACACCTTC. Translating it yields CAISESGRGGGYTF.